Here is one T cell receptor beta chain with its context. The antigen is not known. This entry belongs to a study of T cell responses to AZD1222 COVID-19 vaccine. Clones were read by immunoSEQ multiplex PCR, and TCRdb kept only the in-frame ones, dropping some. In the table there are about 160,000 clones, roughly 90% of which are singletons. Study-wide results and limits: The study sampled repertoires only after the peak T cell response. Just 5 to 7 people given AZD1222 tested seropositive at baseline. Possibly, clonal diversity was underestimated; donors were largely white British and included more females. CD4 TCRs linked to vaccination spanned spike, dominating at 160-218 and 743-854.

This CDR3 is 14 amino acids long. CDR1 and CDR2 (germline): SGHTA, FQGNSA. Trimming stripped 6 bases from V and 2 bases from J, with 12 bases between. The chain combines TRBV7-2 with TRBJ2-3; a possible D gene is TRBD2 (7 bases). The source was peripheral blood, collected 28 days after the second AZD1222 dose. This receptor was obtained from an adult who received the AZD1222 COVID-19 vaccine. CDR3 region: CASRRGGATDTQYF. The CDR3 region has the DNA TGTGCCAGCAGGCGAGGGGGGGCCACAGATACGCAGTATTTT.